The next 18 T cell receptor beta chains were all read from a single sample in a study of identical twins. MiXCR, run by TCRdb on the 5' RACE reads, gives a single entry per CDR3 protein. This table holds 300,000 to 400,000 distinct CDR3 sequences, approximately 13% found once. This same sample was also part of a study on yellow fever vaccine responses in identical twins.

The material sequenced was CD8+ T cells sorted from blood. The receptor set was obtained from a young woman in good health.

The chain combines TRBV2 with TRBJ1-5; weak D call: TRBD1 (6 bases). The CDR3 contains 12 residues. Germline V lookup: CDR1 SNHLY, CDR2 FYNNEI. Trimming stripped 3 bases from V and 7 bases from J, with 7 bases between. DNA of the CDR3: TGTGCCAGCAGTGACAGGGGCCAGCCCCAGCATTTT. Residues: CASSDRGQPQHF. The whole variable domain, remainder taken from reference TRBV2 and TRBJ1-5, is EPEVTQTPSHQVTQMGQEVILRCVPISNHLYFYWYRQILGQKVEFLVSFYNNEISEKSEIFDDQFSVERPDGSNFTLKIRSTKLEDSAMYFCASSDRGQPQHFGDGTRLSIL.

The sample holds a few counts of this clonotype. The chain couples TRBV10-3 to TRBJ1-2, with 9 bases matching TRBD1. Trimming took 6 bases from V and 3 from J; bases not matched to a gene: 8. CDR3 length: 15 amino acids. The germline gives CDR1 ENHRY, CDR2 SYGVKD. CDR3: CAIRHRDRVDYGYTF. The CDR3 coding sequence is TGTGCCATCAGACACCGGGACAGGGTCGACTATGGCTACACCTTC.

This clonotype was detected only a few times. The chain carries TRBV25-1 and TRBJ2-1; no clear D. Trimming left V 3 bases short and J 4 bases short, with 10 bases between. CDR1 MGHDK and CDR2 SYGVNS come from the germline V gene. The CDR3 contains 14 residues. The DNA of the CDR3 is TGTGCCAGCAGTGACCCACTACAGTACAATGAGCAGTTCTTC. This encodes CASSDPLQYNEQFF. Complete variable domain (other parts from reference TRBV25-1 and TRBJ2-1): EADIYQTPRYLVIGTGKKITLECSQTMGHDKMYWYQQDPGMELHLIHYSYGVNSTEKGDLSSESTVSRIRTEHFPLTLESARPSHTSQYLCASSDPLQYNEQFFGPGTRLTVL.

The rearrangement uses TRBV7-8 and TRBJ2-2, with TRBD2 identical over 8 bases. Trimming at V came to 1 base and at J to 2 bases, leaving 6 bases not matched to a gene. There are 17 residues in the CDR3. CDR1 and CDR2 (germline): SGHVS, FQNEAQ. CDR3 DNA: TGTGCCAGCAGCTTAGGGGCACTAGCGGTTAACACCGGGGAGCTGTTTTTT. This gives the protein CASSLGALAVNTGELFF.

This clonotype was detected a few times. The gene calls are TRBV27 and TRBJ1-1; D call uncertain. Germline V gene sequence: CDR1 MNHEY, CDR2 SMNVEV (reference sequence). The V gene lost 3 bases and the J gene lost 6 bases, with 14 bases spanning the gap. This CDR3 is built from 14 residues. This CDR3 reads CASSLRAFRPEAFF. Here the CDR3 DNA reads TGTGCCAGCAGTTTGCGGGCTTTTCGGCCTGAAGCTTTCTTT.

The sample holds many counts of this clonotype. The genes are TRBV7-9 and TRBJ1-2; D is unresolved. CDR3 length equals 11 residues. Germline CDR1 is SEHNR and CDR2 is FQNEAQ (reference sequence). CDR3 protein: CAVWENYGYTF. The DNA for the CDR3 is TGTGCTGTGTGGGAGAACTATGGCTACACCTTC.

Many counts were recorded for this clonotype. This chain links TRBV29-1 with TRBJ2-2; 7 bases are a match to TRBD2. V gave up 7 bases and J gave up 6 bases; unmatched junction bases: 2. CDR1 is SQVTM and CDR2 is ANQGSEA in the germline V gene. The CDR3 has 11 amino acids. The CDR3 nucleotides read TGCAGCGCAGCGGGGTCCGGGGAGCTGTTTTTT. Its protein product is CSAAGSGELFF.

V usage is TRBV15 and J usage is TRBJ1-2; no clear D gene. The V and J ends lost 0 bases and 6 bases respectively, with 11 bases between them. The CDR3 is made up of 14 amino acids. The germline gives CDR1 LNHNV, CDR2 YYDKDF (reference sequence). The DNA for the CDR3 is TGTGCCACCAGCAGAGACCCGACAATAGATGGCTACACCTTC. Its translation: CATSRDPTIDGYTF.

The sample holds many counts of this clonotype. The rearrangement joins TRBV5-1 to TRBJ1-1; maybe TRBD1 (6 bases). The V and J ends lost 4 bases and 0 bases respectively, with 16 bases between them. This CDR3 is 16 amino acids long. The V gene's germline CDR1 is SGHRS and CDR2 YFSETQ. CDR3 in DNA: TGCGCCAGCAGCCCCTGGGGCAGGGGCTTGAACACTGAAGCTTTCTTT. Its protein product is CASSPWGRGLNTEAFF.

The rearrangement uses TRBV7-6 and TRBJ2-2; a weak D match, TRBD2 (6 bases). The CDR3 runs to 17 residues. CDR1 is SGHVS, CDR2 FNYEAQ, per germline. Trimming took off 0 bases at V and 3 bases at J, with 14 bases between the two ends. DNA of the CDR3: TGTGCCAGCAGCTTAGCGCGGGGCCGACCGCACACCGGGGAGCTGTTTTTT. As protein: CASSLARGRPHTGELFF.

In this sample, this clonotype turned up many times. The chain is built from TRBV28 and TRBJ2-7; 12 bases match TRBD2. Losses at the gene ends were 1 base for V and 2 bases for J; bases not matched to a gene: 3. CDR3 length: 16 amino acids. Germline V gene data show CDR1 as MDHEN and CDR2 as SYDVKM. The CDR3 nucleotides read TGTGCCAGCAGTTTATCTAGACTAGCGGGAGCCTACGAGCAGTACTTC. It encodes CASSLSRLAGAYEQYF.

The V gene is TRBV3-1, the J gene TRBJ2-7, with TRBD2 identical over 8 bases. V lost 1 base to trimming and J lost 1 base; unmatched junction nucleotides: 9. This CDR3 has 17 amino acids. Germline assignment: CDR1 LGHDT and CDR2 YNNKEL (reference sequence). Written as DNA, the CDR3 is TGTGCCAGCAGCCAAGTCAATAGCGGGACCCCTTCCTACGAGCAGTACTTC. Amino acids: CASSQVNSGTPSYEQYF.

This clonotype was counted a few times. The chain links TRBV11-1 to TRBJ2-2; maybe TRBD2 (5 bases). Germline-derived CDR1 and CDR2 are SGHAT and FQDESV (reference sequence). The CDR3 spans 19 residues. Between the trimmed V and J ends, which lost 1 base and 3 bases, there was a span of 21 bases. The chain's CDR3 is CASSLGLASRVGDTGELFF. The CDR3 nucleotides read TGTGCCAGCAGCTTAGGTCTTGCTAGCCGTGTGGGCGACACCGGGGAGCTGTTTTTT.

This rearrangement joins TRBV6-2 or TRBV6-3 to TRBJ1-1, with D maybe TRBD1 (6 bases). From germline, CDR1 is MNHEY and CDR2 SVGEGT. Trimming removed 7 bases at V and 0 bases at J, with 18 bases between. This CDR3 contains 16 residues. As DNA, the CDR3 is TGTGCCAGCACCCTCCCGGGGCAGGGGATGAACACTGAAGCTTTCTTT. Amino acids: CASTLPGQGMNTEAFF.

The chain uses TRBV4-2 and TRBJ2-1; D unresolved. CDR3 length: 13 residues. V was pared by 0 bases and J by 9 bases, with 9 bases between. Germline loops: CDR1 LGHNA, CDR2 YNFKEQ. The CDR3 DNA sequence: TGTGCCAGCAGCCAAGAGCGAGAGAGTGAGCAGTTCTTC. Encoded protein: CASSQERESEQFF.

This clonotype has at least ten counts. This chain connects TRBV3-1 to TRBJ2-1; 9 nucleotides align to TRBD2. Looked up from germline, CDR1 is LGHDT and CDR2 is YNNKEL (reference sequence). V shed 4 bases, J shed 10 bases, and the junction held 11 bases outside the gene matches. This CDR3 contains 15 residues. CDR3 nucleotides: TGTGCCAGCAGCCGTTTTAGCGGGGGACCGGACGAGCAGTTCTTC. Its protein is CASSRFSGGPDEQFF.

This rearrangement joins TRBV6-5 to TRBJ2-7; TRBD1 is a possible D gene (5 bases). There are 14 residues in the CDR3. Germline CDR1 and CDR2: MNHEY and SVGAGI. V lost 3 bases, J lost 3 bases, and 12 bases lay in between. The CDR3 protein is CASSYVAGNYEQYF. CDR3 DNA: TGTGCCAGCAGTTATGTGGCAGGGAACTACGAGCAGTACTTC.

The chain uses TRBV6-2 or TRBV6-3 and TRBJ2-4, with no clear D. V shed 3 bases and J shed 1 base, with 10 bases lying between them. The length of the CDR3 is 15 residues. Per the germline V gene, CDR1 is MNHEY and CDR2 is SVGEGT. The CDR3: CASSYTASAKNIQYF. The CDR3 coding sequence is TGTGCCAGCAGTTATACGGCATCGGCCAAAAACATTCAGTACTTC.